This T cell receptor (beta chain) was found in a study of identical twins. TCRdb called the 5' RACE reads again in MiXCR, with one record for every CDR3 protein. Here the sample spans 1.5 million to 2 million distinct CDR3 sequences, about 30% being singletons. Study-level findings and limits: Out-of-frame alpha sequences common to twins exhibited a surplus of low generation probability. Insertions were reduced in abundant cord blood beta clonotypes but not in memory repertoires. Out-of-frame sharing of TCR alpha in monozygotic twins was underestimated by models.

About this clonotype itself: As yet, its antigen is unknown.

Trimming took off 5 bases at V and 10 bases at J, with 15 bases between the two ends. Germline-derived CDR1 and CDR2 are SGHTA and FQGNSA. The CDR3 extends over 13 amino acids. The chain recombines TRBV7-2 with TRBJ2-1; D perhaps matches TRBD2 (6 bases). The sequence was obtained from a newborn girl in good health. Sample: cord blood. In DNA, the CDR3 is TGTGCCAGCAGCCCTAAAGCCCTAGCGGAGCAGTTCTTC. This codes for CASSPKALAEQFF.